A single sample gave rise to the 16 T cell receptor beta chains below, sequenced in a study of TET2 disruption in CD19-targeted CAR T cells. Treatment reported: autologous CTL019 cells: CD19 CAR with 4-1BB and CD3 zeta domains. Libraries were prepared by immunoSEQ multiplex PCR; TCRdb keeps only in-frame clonotypes and omits some of them. This sample lists about 25,000 clones; its ten largest clones have 1.5% to 2%. These receptors have no identified antigens. Here the sequenced sample was CD8- CAR+ T cells sorted from cultured blood T cells, taken for CD19 CAR T cell therapy. Subset specified: CD8-negative CAR-positive T cells from the infusion product. The source of these receptors is a man in his 70s with chronic lymphocytic leukemia.

Worth noting for this clone: The read terminates 3 residues ahead of where the CDR3 ends, so the germline J gene completes it. The V and J genes are TRBV7-3 and TRBJ2-3; the match to TRBD2 covers 8 bases. The CDR3 length is 14 residues. J was trimmed by 3 bases and V by 5 bases; bases with no gene match: 4. Looked up from germline, CDR1 is SGHTA and CDR2 is FQGTGA. The CDR3 reads CASSPGLATDTQYF. CDR3 DNA (partial): TGTGCCAGCAGCCCAGGACTAGCTACAGATACG.

Points on this clone: The CDR3 is cut off 3 residues early in the read; its end comes from the germline J gene. V gene TRBV6-2 or TRBV6-3 combines with J gene TRBJ1-2; TRBD1 matches 7 bases. Germline CDR1 reads MNHEY; CDR2 reads SVGEGT. This CDR3 comprises 17 residues. This chain's CDR3 is CASRSATGAMPYNDYTF. The sequenced CDR3 bases are TGTGCCAGCAGATCCGCAACAGGGGCGATGCCCTACAATGAC.

Concerning this clone itself: Read sequence stops 3 residues before the CDR3 end, and the germline J gene provides the missing end. The chain combines TRBV7-9 with TRBJ2-4, with D tentatively TRBD2 (6 bases). The CDR3 length is 14 residues. From germline, CDR1 is SEHNR and CDR2 FQNEAQ (reference sequence). The CDR3 sequence is CASSFGASDYGQYF. CDR3 bases read: TGTGCCAGCAGCTTTGGGGCATCGGACTATGGT. The whole variable domain, remainder taken from reference TRBV7-9 and TRBJ2-4, is DTGVSQNPRHKITKRGQNVTFRCDPISEHNRLYWYRQTLGQGPEFLTYFQNEAQLEKSRLLSDRFSAERPKGSFSTLEIQRTEQGDSAMYLCASSFGASDYGQYFGAGTRLSVL.

In the case of this clone: The observed sequence ends 3 residues before the CDR3 terminus, with the missing tail filled in from the germline J gene. The V gene is TRBV6-4, the J gene TRBJ1-1, with D possibly TRBD1 on 5 matching bases. CDR1 and CDR2 (germline): MRHNA, SNTAGT. This CDR3 has 13 amino acids. The CDR3 spells CASSITEGSGAFF. Incomplete CDR3 DNA: TGTGCCAGCAGTATAACAGAGGGGTCTGGC.

Details on this clone: The sequence runs out 3 residues before the end of the CDR3; the remainder is reconstructed from the germline J gene. The rearrangement uses TRBV18 and TRBJ1-2; D gene unclear. The germline V gene has CDR1 KGHSH and CDR2 LQKENI. The CDR3 runs 12 residues. The CDR3 DNA, read in part, is TGTGCCAGCTCACCGACGAACTACGAC. This gives the protein CASSPTNYD. The CDR3 reads in full as CASSPTNYDYTF.

Details on this clone: The DNA ends 3 residues before the CDR3 does, and the rest of the CDR3 is filled in from the germline J gene. The chain carries TRBV7-2 and TRBJ2-4; 9 bases line up with TRBD1. From germline, CDR1 is SGHTA and CDR2 FQGNSA. CDR3 length: 13 residues. The sequenced CDR3 bases are TGTGCCAGCAGCCCTGGGACAGGGAATGGT. Translating gives CASSPGTGNG. The full CDR3 sequence reads CASSPGTGNGQYF.

A remark on this clone: The read stops 3 residues short of the end of the CDR3; the missing end is completed from the germline J gene. The V call is TRBV5-5, the J call TRBJ2-5; possibly TRBD2 for D (5 bases). Looked up from germline, CDR1 is SGHKS and CDR2 is YYEKEE (reference sequence). V dropped 2 bases and J dropped 1 base, with 9 bases sitting between them. The CDR3 contains 14 residues. The sequenced part of the CDR3 DNA is TGTGCCAGCAGCTTAGGACTGGTCCAAGAGACC. Residues: CASSLGLVQET. Given in full, the CDR3 is CASSLGLVQETQYF. The full variable domain, rest sourced from reference TRBV5-5 and TRBJ2-5, is DAGVTQSPTHLIKTRGQQVTLRCSPISGHKSVSWYQQVLGQGPQFIFQYYEKEERGRGNFPDRFSARQFPNYSSELNVNALLLGDSALYLCASSLGLVQETQYFGPGTRLLVL.

Points on this clone: The read comes to an end 3 residues before the CDR3 does, leaving the germline J gene to fill in the end. The chain has TRBV11-2 and TRBJ1-2; 9 bases match TRBD1. The V gene's germline CDR1 is SGHAT and CDR2 FQNNGV. The CDR3 runs 13 residues. The DNA read from the CDR3 is TGTGCCAGCAGTCCGGGACAGGGCCTCGAC. It is translated as CASSPGQGLD. In full, the CDR3 is CASSPGQGLDYTF.

The DNA read from the CDR3 is TGTGCCAGTAGTATCCCCGTGACAGGGCTGGGTGAA. It yields the protein CASSIPVTGLGE. The entire CDR3 is CASSIPVTGLGEAFF. The J gene is TRBJ1-1, the V gene TRBV19; TRBD1 matches at 7 bases. The read halts 3 residues ahead of the CDR3 end, with the missing end drawn from the germline J gene. Looked up from germline, CDR1 is LNHDA and CDR2 is SQIVND (reference sequence). The V gene end was trimmed by 3 bases and the J gene end by 7 bases; junction bases not matched to a gene: 11. The CDR3 length is 15 residues.

Worth noting for this clone: Read data end 3 residues before the CDR3 end; the end is taken from the germline J gene. The chain employs TRBV6-4 and TRBJ2-1; 9 bases line up with TRBD2. Germline values: CDR1 MRHNA, CDR2 SNTAGT. The CDR3 has 15 amino acids. V lost 5 bases, J lost 6 bases, and 8 bases stayed unmatched. CDR3 sequence: CASSPAGGPVNEQFF. The covered CDR3 bases are TGTGCCAGCAGTCCCGCGGGGGGGCCGGTCAATGAG.

Concerning this clone itself: The read terminates 3 residues ahead of where the CDR3 ends, so the germline J gene completes it. J is TRBJ2-3 and V is TRBV7-2, with no clear D. Between the trimmed V and J ends, which lost 0 bases and 2 bases, there was a span of 12 bases. This CDR3 has 16 amino acids. Germline CDR1 SGHTA, CDR2 FQGNSA. Here the CDR3 reads CASSLAYGFSTDTQYF. The covered CDR3 bases are TGTGCCAGCAGCTTAGCTTACGGGTTCTCCACAGATACG.

As for this clone: The CDR3 end is not reached by the read, which stops 3 residues before it; the germline J gene fills it in. Other DNA sequences in this specimen translate into the identical CDR3. The chain combines TRBV20-1 with TRBJ1-2; possible D gene TRBD1, 5 bases. V shed 0 bases and J shed 7 bases, with 9 bases lying between them. Germline CDR1 and CDR2: DFQATT and SNEGSKA (reference sequence). The CDR3 contains 12 residues. The CDR3 region is CSARDGQGGYTF. The sequenced part of the CDR3 DNA is TGCAGTGCTAGAGATGGCCAGGGTGGC.

Points on this clone: Coverage ceases 3 residues before the CDR3 finishes, and the germline J gene fills in the end. The genes are TRBV10-3 and TRBJ1-2, with 9 positions matching TRBD1. Germline V CDR1 and CDR2: ENHRY, SYGVKD. J gave up 4 bases and V 6 bases, and 6 bases lay outside the gene matches. The CDR3 contains 14 residues. The CDR3: CAISLDRGSYGYTF. The covered CDR3 bases are TGTGCCATCAGCCTGGACAGGGGAAGCTATGGC.

Remarks on this clone: The read falls 3 residues short of the CDR3 end, and the missing part is taken from the germline J gene. J is TRBJ1-2 and V is TRBV18; tentative D call: TRBD1 (5 bases). The CDR3 is 15 amino acids. Per the germline V gene, CDR1 is KGHSH and CDR2 is LQKENI. CDR3 loop: CASSPPGLAADTYTF. Incomplete CDR3 DNA: TGTGCCAGCTCACCACCGGGACTAGCGGCAGATACC.

Regarding this clone: The read falls 3 residues short of the CDR3 end, and the missing part is taken from the germline J gene. V and J are TRBV29-1 and TRBJ2-5, with 7 nucleotides matching TRBD2. The V gene end was trimmed by 4 bases and the J gene end by 5 bases; junction bases not matched to a gene: 1. Germline CDR1 SQVTM, CDR2 ANQGSEA. This CDR3 is 11 amino acids long. The part of the CDR3 DNA that was read is TGCAGCGTTGGCGGGAGTGAGACC. It translates to CSVGGSET. The entire CDR3 sequence reads CSVGGSETQYF.

Comments on this clone: The CDR3 end falls 3 residues outside the read, so it is completed with the germline J gene. The genes are TRBV6-4 and TRBJ1-2, with TRBD1 as a possible D gene (5 bases). The V gene's germline CDR1 is MRHNA and CDR2 SNTAGT. This CDR3 is 13 amino acids long. CDR3 DNA, as far as it was read: TGTGCCAGCAGTGCGACGGGGGGTAGTCAC. Amino acids: CASSATGGSH. The entire CDR3 protein reads CASSATGGSHYTF.